This entry lists 21 T cell receptor beta chains sequenced from one sample in a study of circulating tumor DNA in untreated peripheral T-cell lymphoma. Sequenced by immunoSEQ multiplex PCR; TCRdb stores in-frame clones only, minus some. The profile shows some 520 clones, around 76% of them singletons. The sample taken for sequencing was cell-free DNA from blood serum. The receptors originated from a human donor with peripheral T-cell lymphoma.

The rearrangement links TRBV30 to TRBJ2-7, with D unresolved. V was pared by 0 bases and J by 3 bases, with 6 bases between. The CDR3 contains 12 residues. Germline CDR1 reads GTSNPN; CDR2 reads SVGIG (reference sequence). CDR3 sequence (DNA): TGTGCCTGGAGTGTACTAAGCTACGAGCAGTACTTC. Its translation: CAWSVLSYEQYF.

This chain connects TRBV29-1 to TRBJ2-7; TRBD2 matches 10 bases. The germline CDR1 and CDR2 sequences are SQVTM and ANQGSEA. V lost 3 bases to trimming and J lost 7 bases; unmatched junction nucleotides: 9. This CDR3 has 14 residues. The CDR3 nucleotides read TGCAGCGTTGATTTGTGGGGACTAGCGAGTGAGCAGTACGTC. Its translation: CSVDLWGLASEQYV.

This chain uses TRBV15 with TRBJ1-1; D is ambiguous. Looked up from germline, CDR1 is LNHNV and CDR2 is YYDKDF (reference sequence). V was shortened by 1 base and J by 1 base, with 4 bases between the two germline ends. The CDR3 sequence is 13 residues long. The DNA for the CDR3 is TGTGCCACCAGCAGAGGTAGGAACACTGAAGCTTTCTTT. Protein product: CATSRGRNTEAFF.

The chain couples TRBV18 to TRBJ2-5, with D uncertain. CDR1 KGHSH and CDR2 LQKENI come from the germline V gene. The germline V and J ends were trimmed by 6 bases and 9 bases, with 23 bases remaining between them. The CDR3 covers 15 residues. The CDR3, as DNA: TGTGCCAGCTCCCCTAGGCCAACCGATGGATTGTCCCAGTACTTC. Amino acids: CASSPRPTDGLSQYF.

The chain is built from TRBV11-2 and TRBJ2-3; D is undetermined. Trimming took off 5 bases at V and 2 bases at J, with 17 bases between the two ends. The germline V gene has CDR1 SGHAT and CDR2 FQNNGV. This CDR3 spans 16 amino acids. CDR3 loop: CASSPPMAANTDTQYF. The CDR3 nucleotides are TGTGCCAGCAGCCCTCCCATGGCTGCAAACACAGATACGCAGTATTTT.

The chain uses TRBV5-1 and TRBJ2-5, with D uncertain. V gave up 4 bases and J gave up 2 bases, with 9 bases separating them. The CDR3 sequence is 13 residues long. Germline-derived CDR1 and CDR2 are SGHRS and YFSETQ. CDR3 loop: CASSPDSQETQYF. In DNA, the CDR3 is TGCGCCAGCAGCCCTGACTCGCAAGAGACCCAGTACTTC.

In DNA form, the CDR3 reads TGCGCCAGCAGCTTTGTACAGGGGGTTGCTGAAGCTTTCTTT. Translated: CASSFVQGVAEAFF. V is TRBV5-1 and J is TRBJ1-1; TRBD1 aligns across 8 bases. CDR1 is SGHRS, CDR2 YFSETQ, per germline. The length of the CDR3 is 14 residues. The V gene end was trimmed by 2 bases and the J gene end by 6 bases; junction bases not matched to a gene: 6.

The sample holds one count of this clone. V is TRBV7-8 and J is TRBJ2-3; maybe TRBD2 (6 bases). Trimming stripped 1 base from V and 3 bases from J, with 8 bases between. CDR3 length equals 14 residues. Germline loops: CDR1 SGHVS, CDR2 FQNEAQ. In DNA, the CDR3 is TGTGCCAGCAGCTTAGGGGGGAGGACAGATACGCAGTATTTT. It yields the protein CASSLGGRTDTQYF.

The V gene is TRBV28, the J gene TRBJ2-1; 11 bases agree with TRBD1. The CDR3 length is 14 residues. V shed 3 bases, J shed 8 bases, and the junction held 3 bases outside the gene matches. The germline V gene encodes CDR1 MDHEN and CDR2 SYDVKM. The CDR3 coding sequence is TGTGCCAGCAGTTTGGGACAGGGGGGGCATGAGCAGTTCTTC. It yields the protein CASSLGQGGHEQFF.

This chain connects TRBV19 to TRBJ1-1, with a tentative D call TRBD1 (5 bases). Trimming cost V 7 bases and J 4 bases, with 7 bases left between them. Germline CDR1 is LNHDA and CDR2 is SQIVND (reference sequence). The CDR3 spans 11 residues. This CDR3 is CASTGSTEAFF. The CDR3 nucleotides read TGTGCCAGTACAGGGAGCACTGAAGCTTTCTTT.

V gene TRBV7-3 combines with J gene TRBJ2-1, with no clear D. CDR1 and CDR2 (germline): SGHTA, FQGTGA. V shed 1 base and J shed 0 bases, with 7 bases lying between them. The length of the CDR3 is 15 residues. This CDR3 is CASSLKGSSYNEQFF. CDR3 nucleotide sequence: TGTGCCAGCAGCTTAAAGGGCAGCTCCTACAATGAGCAGTTCTTC. Using reference TRBV7-3 and TRBJ2-1 for the parts outside the CDR3, the full variable domain is GAGVSQTPSNKVTEKGKYVELRCDPISGHTALYWYRQSLGQGPEFLIYFQGTGAADDSGLPNDRFFAVRPEGSVSTLKIQRTERGDSAVYLCASSLKGSSYNEQFFGPGTRLTVL.

The chain recombines TRBV7-9 with TRBJ1-1; D is unclear. Trimming left V 1 base short and J 1 base short, with 7 bases between. Germline V CDR1 and CDR2: SEHNR, FQNEAQ (reference sequence). This CDR3 spans 14 amino acids. The CDR3 DNA reads TGTGCCAGCAGCTTAGATTCAGGGAACACTGAAGCTTTCTTT. Amino acids: CASSLDSGNTEAFF.

The V gene is TRBV4-1, the J gene TRBJ1-2, with TRBD1 identical over 11 bases. V gave up 0 bases and J gave up 7 bases; unmatched junction bases: 7. Germline V gene lookup returns CDR1 MGHRA and CDR2 YSYEKL. The CDR3 totals 16 residues. CDR3: CASSQDPGQGVLGYTF. The CDR3 nucleotides are TGCGCCAGCAGCCAAGACCCGGGACAGGGGGTTCTTGGCTACACCTTC.

The chain joins TRBV5-6 to TRBJ1-4, with D possibly being TRBD1 (5 bases). CDR1 is SGHDT, CDR2 YYEEEE, per germline. Between the trimmed V and J ends, which lost 5 bases and 7 bases, there was a span of 18 bases. The CDR3 is 15 amino acids. The CDR3: CASRRRRQTVEKLFF. The CDR3 nucleotides read TGTGCCAGCAGGAGACGCAGACAGACGGTTGAAAAACTGTTTTTT. Full variable domain (missing parts from reference TRBV5-6 and TRBJ1-4): DAGVTQSPTHLIKTRGQQVTLRCSPKSGHDTVSWYQQALGQGPQFIFQYYEEEERQRGNFPDRFSGHQFPNYSSELNVNALLLGDSALYLCASRRRRQTVEKLFFGSGTQLSVL.

J is TRBJ2-5 and V is TRBV7-7, with no clear D. With 2 bases removed from V and 2 bases from J, the gap between germline ends came to 9 bases. Germline values: CDR1 SSHAT, CDR2 FNYEAQ (reference sequence). The CDR3 covers 14 residues. The CDR3 DNA is TGTGCCAGCAGCTTAAGAGGCTCTCAAGAGACCCAGTACTTC. Protein: CASSLRGSQETQYF.

The gene calls are TRBV2 and TRBJ2-1; 8 bases line up with TRBD1. CDR1 and CDR2 (germline): SNHLY, FYNNEI. V shed 5 bases, J shed 3 bases, and the junction held 6 bases outside the gene matches. The CDR3 loop spans 15 amino acids. In DNA form, the CDR3 reads TGTGCCAGCAGTCTGGACAGGGCTCGCTACAATGAGCAGTTCTTC. Translation: CASSLDRARYNEQFF.

This chain links TRBV27 with TRBJ2-1, with 9 bases that match TRBD1. Germline loops: CDR1 MNHEY, CDR2 SMNVEV (reference sequence). V gave up 5 bases and J gave up 9 bases; unmatched junction bases: 2. This CDR3 has 12 amino acids. The CDR3 DNA follows: TGTGCCAGCAGTGGACAGGGGAGTGAGCAGTTCTTC. Translation: CASSGQGSEQFF.

In its sample, this clone was seen a few times. The J gene is TRBJ2-6, the V gene TRBV7-8, with a possible D match to TRBD2 (6 bases). Trimming removed 7 bases from V and 2 bases from J, with 12 bases in between. The CDR3 consists of 15 residues. Germline V lookup: CDR1 SGHVS, CDR2 FQNEAQ. This CDR3 reads CASTLRGTGANVLTF. The CDR3 DNA is TGTGCCAGCACACTGCGGGGTACTGGGGCCAACGTCCTGACTTTC.

CDR3 in amino acids: CASSVGKAGGPYNEQFF. The CDR3 region has the DNA TGTGCCAGCAGCGTAGGAAAAGCGGGGGGCCCCTACAATGAGCAGTTCTTC. The V and J genes are TRBV9 and TRBJ2-1; TRBD2 agrees at 9 bases. Trimming cost V 0 bases and J 2 bases; bases outside gene matches: 6. This CDR3 is 17 amino acids long. CDR1 SGDLS and CDR2 YYNGEE come from the germline V gene.

J is TRBJ1-2 and V is TRBV7-2, with D hard to call. The V and J ends lost 1 base and 4 bases respectively, with 10 bases between them. This CDR3 is built from 14 residues. Per germline, CDR1 SGHTA and CDR2 FQGNSA. CDR3 in DNA: TGTGCCAGCAGCTTAGTGGGCAGCACCTATGGCTACACCTTC. Translated: CASSLVGSTYGYTF. Using reference TRBV7-2 and TRBJ1-2 for the parts outside the CDR3, the full variable domain is GAGVSQSPSNKVTEKGKDVELRCDPISGHTALYWYRQSLGQGLEFLIYFQGNSAPDKSGLPSDRFSAERTGGSVSTLTIQRTQQEDSAVYLCASSLVGSTYGYTFGSGTRLTVV.

The chain combines TRBV18 with TRBJ1-1; D is uncertain. Trimming left V 3 bases short and J 5 bases short, with 16 bases between. This CDR3 has 15 residues. Germline loops: CDR1 KGHSH, CDR2 LQKENI. In DNA form, the CDR3 reads TGTGCCAGCTCACCCTCCTTAGCCCGGGAGACTGAAGCTTTCTTT. This codes for CASSPSLARETEAFF.